This TCR beta chain was retrieved from a study of shared clonotypes between healthy human individuals. CDR1 and CDR2 from the germline V gene are LGHNA and YSLEER. V was cut by 4 bases and J by 7 bases, with 17 bases left in between. The CDR3 runs 15 residues. CD45RO-negative, CCR7-selected cells formed the naive CD8 fraction, which excluded terminally differentiated effector memory CD45RA+ cells. Assay used: immunoSEQ multiplex PCR; TCRdb lists only in-frame clones, some missing. The sample lists just over 2,000,000 clones; about 95% were seen once. V and J are TRBV4-3 and TRBJ2-1; D may match TRBD1 or TRBD2 (5 bases each). The sequence was collected from a man aged 18 to 29 in good health. The sequencing input was naive CD8+ T cells sorted from blood. DNA of the CDR3: TGCGCCAGCAGCCCCGTTGAGGGGTACGTAAATGAGCAGTTCTTC. This translates into CASSPVEGYVNEQFF.